These T cell receptor beta chains were read from a single sample in a study of regulatory T cells in long-lasting Graves disease. TCRdb re-analysed the multiplex PCR reads in MiXCR, keeping a single row per CDR3 protein. This sample yields 650,000 to 850,000 distinct CDR3 sequences, of which about 30% are seen a single time; 35% to 55% belongs to the top ten. The material was peripheral blood mononuclear cells (PBMCs), obtained when the disease was refractory, from a patient treated with antithyroid drugs. Receptors were obtained from a female donor with Graves disease. Each CDR3 is given with its conserved first and last residue. The D gene is left open where the match is weak. Expanded clones get a size class; other rows say once, few or many, or leave the size out.

v_call: TRBV12-3/TRBV12-4
d_call: NA
clone_size: many
cdr3_length: 15
j_call: TRBJ1-1
cdr3_aa: CASSPQGQPNTEAFF
cdr3_nt: TGTGCCAGCAGCCCCCAGGGGCAGCCGAACACTGAAGCTTTCTTT

v_call: TRBV28
d_call: TRBD1
clone_size: many
cdr3_length: 16
j_call: TRBJ1-5
cdr3_aa: CASSSPGTGGNQPQHF
cdr3_nt: TGTGCCAGCAGCTCCCCCGGGACAGGGGGAAATCAGCCCCAGCATTTT

v_call: TRBV6-1
d_call: NA
clone_size: NA
cdr3_length: 14
j_call: TRBJ2-7
cdr3_aa: CASSQITGIYEQYF
cdr3_nt: TGTGCCAGCAGCCAAATTACAGGGATCTACGAGCAGTACTTC

v_call: TRBV28
d_call: NA
clone_size: few
cdr3_length: 16
j_call: TRBJ1-3
cdr3_aa: CASSPPGRDSGNTIYF
cdr3_nt: TGTGCCAGCAGTCCCCCGGGACGAGACTCTGGAAACACCATATATTTT

v_call: TRBV7-3
d_call: TRBD1
clone_size: few
cdr3_length: 15
j_call: TRBJ2-7
cdr3_aa: CASSPDRGPTYEQYF
cdr3_nt: TGTGCCAGCAGCCCAGACAGGGGGCCAACCTACGAGCAGTACTTC

v_call: TRBV6-2/TRBV6-3
d_call: NA
clone_size: few
cdr3_length: 14
j_call: TRBJ1-1
cdr3_aa: CASSYSRGAAEAFF
cdr3_nt: TGTGCCAGCAGTTACTCCAGGGGCGCCGCTGAAGCTTTCTTT

v_call: TRBV7-3
d_call: NA
clone_size: many
cdr3_length: 13
j_call: TRBJ1-1
cdr3_aa: CASSLEAYTEAFF
cdr3_nt: TGTGCCAGCAGCTTAGAAGCTTACACTGAAGCTTTCTTT

v_call: TRBV18
d_call: NA
clone_size: NA
cdr3_length: 12
j_call: TRBJ2-7
cdr3_aa: CASSPGVNEQYF
cdr3_nt: TGTGCCAGCTCACCGGGGGTCAACGAGCAGTACTTC

v_call: TRBV6-1
d_call: NA
clone_size: few
cdr3_length: 14
j_call: TRBJ1-5
cdr3_aa: CASLYLYSNQPQHF
cdr3_nt: TGTGCCAGCTTGTACCTTTATAGCAATCAGCCCCAGCATTTT

v_call: TRBV19
d_call: TRBD1
clone_size: NA
cdr3_length: 20
j_call: TRBJ1-5
cdr3_aa: CASSTNSPGQVHVIDQPQHF
cdr3_nt: TGTGCCAGTAGTACCAACTCACCGGGACAGGTACATGTTATTGATCAGCCCCAGCATTTT

v_call: TRBV3-1
d_call: NA
clone_size: NA
cdr3_length: 15
j_call: TRBJ2-7
cdr3_aa: CASRQDPRASYEQYF
cdr3_nt: TGTGCCAGCAGGCAAGATCCTAGGGCGTCCTACGAGCAGTACTTC

v_call: TRBV6-1
d_call: NA
clone_size: few
cdr3_length: 14
j_call: TRBJ2-5
cdr3_aa: CASSPPAGRETQYF
cdr3_nt: TGTGCCAGCAGCCCCCCGGCAGGGAGGGAGACCCAGTACTTC

v_call: TRBV10-3
d_call: NA
clone_size: NA
cdr3_length: 17
j_call: TRBJ1-4
cdr3_aa: CAISESSPRTENEKLFF
cdr3_nt: TGTGCCATCAGTGAGTCTTCCCCGAGGACGGAAAATGAAAAACTGTTTTTT

v_call: TRBV20-1
d_call: TRBD1
clone_size: NA
cdr3_length: 13
j_call: TRBJ2-5
cdr3_aa: CSAIYRGLETQYF
cdr3_nt: TGCAGTGCTATCTACAGGGGGCTAGAGACCCAGTACTTC

v_call: TRBV30
d_call: TRBD2
clone_size: NA
cdr3_length: 16
j_call: TRBJ2-5
cdr3_aa: CAWSGRVAGDLETQYF
cdr3_nt: TGTGCCTGGAGTGGGAGGGTAGCGGGAGATTTAGAGACCCAGTACTTC

v_call: TRBV20-1
d_call: NA
clone_size: NA
cdr3_length: 15
j_call: TRBJ2-5
cdr3_aa: CSASLPISGVETQYF
cdr3_nt: TGCAGTGCTAGCCTCCCGATCAGTGGAGTCGAGACCCAGTACTTC

v_call: TRBV19
d_call: NA
clone_size: NA
cdr3_length: 12
j_call: TRBJ1-3
cdr3_aa: CASPVKTNTIYF
cdr3_nt: TGTGCCAGTCCCGTTAAAACGAACACCATATATTTT

v_call: TRBV6-2/TRBV6-3
d_call: TRBD1
clone_size: few
cdr3_length: 13
j_call: TRBJ1-1
cdr3_aa: CASSRDSNSEAFF
cdr3_nt: TGTGCCAGCAGCAGGGACAGCAACTCCGAAGCTTTCTTT

v_call: TRBV20-1
d_call: TRBD2
clone_size: NA
cdr3_length: 15
j_call: TRBJ2-1
cdr3_aa: CSAVILAGRKDEQFF
cdr3_nt: TGCAGTGCTGTTATACTAGCGGGAAGAAAGGATGAGCAGTTCTTC

v_call: TRBV3-1
d_call: NA
clone_size: NA
cdr3_length: 14
j_call: TRBJ2-3
cdr3_aa: CASSQDNWPISQYF
cdr3_nt: TGTGCCAGCAGCCAAGATAATTGGCCCATATCGCAGTATTTT

v_call: TRBV7-2
d_call: NA
clone_size: few
cdr3_length: 16
j_call: TRBJ1-1
cdr3_aa: CASSLAIDTMNTEAFF
cdr3_nt: TGTGCCAGCAGCTTAGCGATTGACACAATGAACACTGAAGCTTTCTTT

v_call: TRBV7-3
d_call: NA
clone_size: NA
cdr3_length: 16
j_call: TRBJ2-2
cdr3_aa: CASSLMLGSGTGELFF
cdr3_nt: TGTGCCAGCAGCTTAATGCTCGGGAGTGGGACCGGGGAGCTGTTTTTT

v_call: TRBV7-7
d_call: NA
clone_size: NA
cdr3_length: 15
j_call: TRBJ2-5
cdr3_aa: CASSPSRVSSETQYF
cdr3_nt: TGTGCCAGCAGCCCTAGTAGGGTCTCGAGTGAGACCCAGTACTTC

v_call: TRBV6-1
d_call: NA
clone_size: many
cdr3_length: 15
j_call: TRBJ2-7
cdr3_aa: CASRNRWQSSYEQYF
cdr3_nt: TGTGCCAGCAGGAACCGGTGGCAGTCCTCCTACGAGCAGTACTTC

v_call: TRBV2
d_call: NA
clone_size: many
cdr3_length: 15
j_call: TRBJ2-2
cdr3_aa: CASSVVGGNTGELFF
cdr3_nt: TGTGCCAGCAGTGTTGTCGGGGGGAACACCGGGGAGCTGTTTTTT

v_call: TRBV4-1
d_call: NA
clone_size: NA
cdr3_length: 14
j_call: TRBJ2-2
cdr3_aa: CASSQGRNTGELFF
cdr3_nt: TGCGCCAGCAGCCAAGGACGGAACACCGGGGAGCTGTTTTTT

v_call: TRBV15
d_call: NA
clone_size: NA
cdr3_length: 16
j_call: TRBJ1-5
cdr3_aa: CATSRDIDSGNQPQHF
cdr3_nt: TGTGCCACCAGCAGAGATATAGACAGTGGCAATCAGCCCCAGCATTTT

v_call: TRBV11-1
d_call: TRBD1
clone_size: few
cdr3_length: 16
j_call: TRBJ2-7
cdr3_aa: CASSLRQGQSSYEQYF
cdr3_nt: TGTGCCAGCAGCCTCAGACAGGGGCAGTCCTCCTACGAGCAGTACTTC

v_call: TRBV12-3/TRBV12-4
d_call: NA
clone_size: NA
cdr3_length: 15
j_call: TRBJ2-1
cdr3_aa: CASSLGGRSYNEQFF
cdr3_nt: TGTGCCAGCAGTTTAGGCGGGCGCTCCTACAATGAGCAGTTCTTC

v_call: TRBV7-2
d_call: TRBD1
clone_size: many
cdr3_length: 14
j_call: TRBJ2-7
cdr3_aa: CASSVHRGGYEQYF
cdr3_nt: TGTGCCAGCAGCGTACACAGGGGCGGCTACGAGCAGTACTTC

v_call: TRBV5-1
d_call: NA
clone_size: NA
cdr3_length: 15
j_call: TRBJ2-7
cdr3_aa: CASSLKGTPAYEQYF
cdr3_nt: TGCGCCAGCAGCTTGAAGGGGACTCCAGCCTACGAGCAGTACTTC

v_call: TRBV7-2
d_call: NA
clone_size: NA
cdr3_length: 15
j_call: TRBJ1-1
cdr3_aa: CASSLVTPMNTEAFF
cdr3_nt: TGTGCCAGCAGCTTAGTAACACCGATGAACACTGAAGCTTTCTTT

v_call: TRBV9
d_call: TRBD1
clone_size: NA
cdr3_length: 18
j_call: TRBJ1-2
cdr3_aa: CASSDKGETGYWPYGYTF
cdr3_nt: TGTGCCAGCAGCGACAAAGGAGAGACAGGGTACTGGCCCTATGGCTACACCTTC

v_call: TRBV30
d_call: TRBD1
clone_size: NA
cdr3_length: 13
j_call: TRBJ1-1
cdr3_aa: CAWIIPGQGKAFF
cdr3_nt: TGTGCCTGGATAATTCCGGGACAGGGTAAAGCTTTCTTT

v_call: TRBV6-5
d_call: NA
clone_size: few
cdr3_length: 15
j_call: TRBJ2-2
cdr3_aa: CASSYSITVGGELFF
cdr3_nt: TGTGCCAGCAGTTACTCGATTACCGTGGGCGGGGAGCTGTTTTTT

v_call: TRBV12-3/TRBV12-4
d_call: TRBD1
clone_size: few
cdr3_length: 16
j_call: TRBJ1-5
cdr3_aa: CASSPRDRGDNQPQHF
cdr3_nt: TGTGCCAGCAGTCCTCGAGACAGGGGAGATAATCAGCCCCAGCATTTT

v_call: TRBV11-2
d_call: TRBD2
clone_size: few
cdr3_length: 14
j_call: TRBJ2-1
cdr3_aa: CASSPRTSGNEQFF
cdr3_nt: TGTGCCAGCAGCCCTAGGACTAGCGGGAATGAGCAGTTCTTC

v_call: TRBV5-1
d_call: TRBD1
clone_size: NA
cdr3_length: 15
j_call: TRBJ2-5
cdr3_aa: CASKTGQGGQETQYF
cdr3_nt: TGCGCCAGTAAAACGGGACAGGGTGGCCAAGAGACCCAGTACTTC

v_call: TRBV20-1
d_call: TRBD2
clone_size: NA
cdr3_length: 15
j_call: TRBJ2-7
cdr3_aa: CSATGTSGRAIEQYF
cdr3_nt: TGCAGTGCTACCGGGACTAGCGGGAGGGCCATCGAGCAGTACTTC

v_call: TRBV10-3
d_call: NA
clone_size: few
cdr3_length: 14
j_call: TRBJ1-1
cdr3_aa: CAIRTGTMNTEAFF
cdr3_nt: TGTGCCATCCGAACCGGGACAATGAACACTGAAGCTTTCTTT

v_call: TRBV7-9
d_call: NA
clone_size: few
cdr3_length: 15
j_call: TRBJ1-1
cdr3_aa: CASSARQVLGTEAFF
cdr3_nt: TGTGCCAGCAGCGCACGACAGGTACTAGGCACTGAAGCTTTCTTT

v_call: TRBV5-1
d_call: NA
clone_size: few
cdr3_length: 14
j_call: TRBJ1-2
cdr3_aa: CASSLAGSFYGYTF
cdr3_nt: TGCGCCAGCAGCTTGGCCGGGTCTTTCTATGGCTACACCTTC

v_call: TRBV11-2
d_call: TRBD1
clone_size: few
cdr3_length: 18
j_call: TRBJ2-7
cdr3_aa: CASSLAPATGGLSYEQYF
cdr3_nt: TGTGCCAGCAGCTTAGCCCCCGCGACAGGGGGCCTCTCCTACGAGCAGTACTTC

v_call: TRBV7-7
d_call: NA
clone_size: few
cdr3_length: 13
j_call: TRBJ1-1
cdr3_aa: CASSYREDTEAFF
cdr3_nt: TGTGCCAGCAGCTACAGGGAGGACACTGAAGCTTTCTTT

v_call: TRBV10-2
d_call: NA
clone_size: NA
cdr3_length: 14
j_call: TRBJ1-5
cdr3_aa: CASSGDRRGQPQHF
cdr3_nt: TGCGCCAGCAGTGGCGACAGGAGAGGTCAGCCCCAGCATTTT

v_call: TRBV12-5
d_call: NA
clone_size: NA
cdr3_length: 14
j_call: TRBJ1-3
cdr3_aa: CASGLVWGRNTIYF
cdr3_nt: TGTGCTAGTGGTTTGGTTTGGGGTAGAAACACCATATATTTT

v_call: TRBV7-2
d_call: TRBD1
clone_size: NA
cdr3_length: 12
j_call: TRBJ1-3
cdr3_aa: CASSPDRNTIYF
cdr3_nt: TGTGCCAGCAGCCCGGACAGGAACACCATATATTTT

v_call: TRBV29-1
d_call: NA
clone_size: few
cdr3_length: 14
j_call: TRBJ2-5
cdr3_aa: CSVPWAGTKETQYF
cdr3_nt: TGCAGCGTCCCCTGGGCAGGGACAAAAGAGACCCAGTACTTC

v_call: TRBV7-2
d_call: NA
clone_size: NA
cdr3_length: 13
j_call: TRBJ2-4
cdr3_aa: CASSLTNVGIQYF
cdr3_nt: TGTGCCAGCAGCTTAACCAATGTAGGCATTCAGTACTTC

v_call: TRBV12-3/TRBV12-4
d_call: NA
clone_size: many
cdr3_length: 13
j_call: TRBJ1-2
cdr3_aa: CASSPQRAYGYTF
cdr3_nt: TGTGCCAGCAGTCCTCAGCGCGCCTATGGCTACACCTTC